The clone carrying this TCR beta chain was recorded a few times. Its antigen is as yet unknown. The data derive from a study of T-cell memory formation after mild COVID-19. TCRalpha and TCRbeta libraries used 5'RACE with constant-segment primers and UMIs. TCRdb ran MiXCR on the 5' RACE reads and lists one entry per CDR3 protein. Among just under 350,000 distinct CDR3 sequences listed, approximately 13% were seen once. Unmatched junction bases numbered 4, after V lost 5 bases and J lost 0 bases. The CDR3 spans 16 residues. CDR1 and CDR2 (germline): MNHEY, SMNVEV (reference sequence). General study points: Day 15 to 85 contracting clones showed balanced CD4/CD8; day 15 to 37 expanders favored CD4+.

The chain links TRBV27 to TRBJ2-1; 10 bases align to TRBD2. The receptor was derived from a man aged 18-30 years who had mild COVID-19 (a few samples of this study predate the infection). Cell type and time point are not known. Source material: PBMCs or a T cell subset sorted from them (not recorded which). CDR3: CASSGLAASSYNEQFF. The CDR3 bases are TGTGCCAGCAGTGGACTAGCGGCGAGCTCCTACAATGAGCAGTTCTTC.